A single T cell receptor beta chain is shown here with its context. Its antigen is not yet known. One base away there is no much larger clone; base qualities are not given. Preparation of the library involved 5' RACE. Sequencing was performed on an Illumina HiSeq 2500. A second PCR of about 7 to 12 cycles was run with a J-beta primer mix and a sample-barcoded 5' primer. A unique molecular identifier was introduced onto each TCR beta cDNA molecule by a template-switch 5' adaptor carrying 12 random nucleotides. At least 3 million CDR3-containing paired-end reads were obtained from each sample. First-strand cDNA synthesis was performed from all RNA using the Mint cDNA synthesis kit, with priming by a TRBC-specific oligonucleotide. Following uracil-DNA glycosylase treatment, a first 18-cycle PCR with universal primers M1SS and BC2_uni_R was performed on all cDNA. Concerning the study's data processing: For normalization, 1 million high-quality reads, each with a distinct molecular identifier, were randomly selected from each sample. Reads sharing molecular identifiers were discarded rather than binned into consensus sequences. CDR3 identification, clonotype clustering and error correction used MiTCR with a Q25 quality threshold and the strictest error-elimination algorithm. A nonparametric unseen species model using Euler transformation provided a lower-bound estimate of total TCR beta diversity. TCRdb passed the public sequencing reads through fastp at Q25 and MiXCR, retaining productive beta sequences. Here each entry gathers all rows of one CDR3 protein and keeps the most common genes and DNA. These V and J calls originate from TCRdb's pipeline instead of the authors' own analysis. For this sample there are about 750,000 distinct CDR3 sequences; roughly 53% appear just once. The leading ten clones occupy around 41% of the sample.

The donors were around 39 Caucasian individuals from Russia, aged roughly 6 to 100 years, who were systemically healthy. Around 10 milliliters of peripheral blood were collected from each donor into EDTA-treated Vacutainer tubes. Ficoll-Paque density-gradient centrifugation was used to isolate PBMCs, with at least 7 million obtained per sample. Total RNA, at least 6 micrograms per sample, was extracted from PBMCs with Trizol reagent. The percentages of naive CD45RAhigh/CD27high T cells were determined by flow cytometry on a PBMC aliquot from every donor. The CDR3 spans 15 residues, from the cysteine through the phenylalanine. Only CDR3 DNA is held: 45 bases, read in frame from base 1. Trimming accounts for 0 bases at V and 9 bases at J, while the number of junction bases matched to no gene is 5. As encoded in the germline V gene, CDR1 is SGHRS while CDR2 is YFSETQ. This entry comes from a study of blood T cells in healthy people across ages (dated by TCRdb to the mid-2010s). As for the study more broadly: Template switching captured roughly one uniquely barcoded TCR beta cDNA molecule per two T cells in model experiments. Using deep sequencing normalized with unique cDNA molecular identifiers, the study measured how TCR beta repertoire diversity changes with age. To avoid experimental bias, donors of different ages were spread randomly across the sequencing lanes. For two donors (one aged 18 to 30 and one aged 80 or older), the study analyzed two additional independent replicas of 1 million unique cDNA reads from the same blood draw. Donors were grouped into four age groups: young (average approximately 16 years), middle-aged (39), aged (approximately 58) and long-lived (roughly 80).

General findings and caveats noted by the study authors: Because profiling used bulk unsorted PBMCs, naive and antigen-experienced compartments could not be compared conclusively. Because donor CMV infection status was unknown, age-related changes in expanded clonotypes were potentially confounded. Compared with the aged group, the long-lived group had more naive CD4+ T cells, fewer expanded clones and increased TCR diversity, a pattern suggesting age selection. Estimates of total diversity based on one million sequenced T cells were regarded as lower bounds and as underestimates. Observed TCR beta diversity per million T cells fell roughly linearly with age, and a significant reduction was already apparent by age around 40. A strong correlation was found between observed TCR beta diversity and the percentage of naive T cells measured by flow cytometry.

Recombination joined TRBV5-1 with TRBJ2-7, with 14 junctional bases fitting TRBD2. The clonotype was recovered from a man at least 80 years old in good health. Material for sequencing was blood. The nucleotide sequence is TGCGCCAGCAGCTTGGCGGGACTAGCGGGAGAGGCGCAGTACTTC. This yields the protein CASSLAGLAGEAQYF.